A single T cell receptor (beta chain) is shown here with its context. The data were taken from a study of blood T cell repertoires in COVID-19. Germline CDR1 reads MDHEN; CDR2 reads SYDVKM. Trimming pared 6 bases from V and 0 bases from J, leaving 12 bases between. The CDR3 sequence is 15 residues long. Sequencing was performed with immunoSEQ multiplex PCR; in TCRdb, only in-frame clones are kept and a portion is missing. The sample includes 59,000 or so clones, around 84% of them seen just once. Material for sequencing was peripheral blood. The rearrangement links TRBV28 to TRBJ2-4; D is perhaps TRBD1 (5 bases). The TCR was taken from a man aged 60 to 69 with acute or convalescent COVID-19. In DNA form, the CDR3 reads TGTGCCAGCAGGTCGACAGATCTAGCCAAAAACATTCAGTACTTC. The encoded protein is CASRSTDLAKNIQYF.